This TCR beta chain was obtained from a study of T cell responses to AZD1222 COVID-19 vaccine. Assay: immunoSEQ multiplex PCR; the TCRdb copy retains only in-frame clones and omits some. Of approximately 84,000 clones listed, approximately 85% are singletons. The germline gives CDR1 GTSNPN, CDR2 SVGIG (reference sequence). This CDR3 comprises 13 residues. Between the trimmed V and J ends, which lost 3 bases and 6 bases, there was a span of 15 bases. Here the sequenced sample was peripheral blood, taken 28 days after the second AZD1222 dose. The rearrangement uses TRBV30 and TRBJ2-7; D may be TRBD1 (5 bases). The origin of this receptor is an adult who received the AZD1222 COVID-19 vaccine. CDR3 DNA: TGTGCCTGGAGCAAGGGGCGTAGTATCGAGCAGTACTTC. It specifies CAWSKGRSIEQYF.